This T cell receptor beta chain derives from a study of cytomegalovirus exposure and HLA in healthy donors. This clone has only a few counts. 13 Jbeta primers and 60 Vbeta primers were used for the PCR. The repertoire was sequenced with immunoSEQ multiplex PCR; TCRdb's copy has only in-frame clones and lacks some. The sample lists more than 95,000 clones; 65% to 85% were seen once. Germline V gene sequence: CDR1 MDHEN, CDR2 SYDVKM. J lost 4 bases, V lost 6 bases, and 11 bases had no gene match. This CDR3 contains 15 residues. V is TRBV28 and J is TRBJ2-7, with 8 bases fitting TRBD1. Sequencing was carried out using PBMCs. The receptor's source is a man aged 50-59 years in good health and CMV-seropositive. CDR3 protein: CASSTYRGKGYEQYF. In DNA, the CDR3 is TGTGCCAGCAGCACCTACAGGGGGAAGGGATACGAGCAGTACTTC.